This entry is about one T cell receptor beta chain. This entry belongs to a study of blood T cell repertoires in COVID-19. Study information: PBMCs, B-cell-depleted T cells, or T cells were the source of the cDNA or gDNA that made up the material.

Sequencing was performed with immunoSEQ multiplex PCR; in TCRdb, only in-frame clones are kept and a portion is missing. The table lists around 340,000 clones, about 86% of them singletons. Germline V gene data show CDR1 as SGHDN and CDR2 as FVKESK. The CDR3 spans 12 residues. The germline V and J ends were trimmed by 4 bases and 7 bases, with 8 bases remaining between them. This chain connects TRBV14 to TRBJ1-5, with D hard to call. The sequence came from a woman in her thirties or forties with acute COVID-19. The sequenced material came from PBMCs or T cells enriched from blood (not recorded which). CDR3 residues: CASSPERQPQHF. DNA of the CDR3: TGTGCCAGCAGCCCAGAGCGGCAGCCCCAGCATTTT.